The source of this TCR beta chain is a study of metastatic and nonmetastatic thyroid tumors. Whole-study context: Samples came from malignant and benign thyroid patients, and repertoires were compared across blood and tumor or nodule tissue. Study conclusions and caveats: It was reported that TCR beta diversity was significantly higher in malignant thyroid tumors than benign nodules, in blood and tumor.

To note about this clone: Its cognate antigen is unknown.

Original methodology: Using the CDR3 differences seen across clinicopathological groups, the authors built a distant-metastasis classifier for papillary thyroid cancer, which was meant to discriminate distant-metastatic patients. MiXCR was used by TCRdb to re-call the PCR reads. The V and J calls reflect TCRdb's pipeline rather than the authors' work. The profile shows approximately 38,000 clones, about 30% of them singletons. Patients underwent thyroid surgery, and none had received any treatment before it. This CDR3 is 14 amino acids long. Germline V gene lookup returns CDR1 DFQATT and CDR2 SNEGSKA (reference sequence). J gave up 7 bases and V 0 bases, and 6 bases lay outside the gene matches.

The sequence came from a male donor with papillary thyroid cancer or a benign thyroid nodule (not recorded which). Some clones in this sample may be carry-over from other donors' samples. Sequenced sample: blood. The V call is TRBV20-1, the J call TRBJ1-3; 7 bases line up with TRBD1. CDR3 sequence reads: CSARDGTDWNTIYF. The CDR3 DNA is TGCAGTGCTAGAGATGGGACAGATTGGAACACCATATATTTT.